This entry features one T cell receptor beta chain sequence. The data originate from a study of T cell changes during pregnancy in multiple sclerosis. V shed 1 base and J shed 2 bases, with 9 bases lying between them. The CDR3 extends over 16 amino acids. The V gene's germline CDR1 is MRHNA and CDR2 SNTAGT. Clones were read by immunoSEQ multiplex PCR, and TCRdb kept only the in-frame ones, dropping some. Of 25,000 to 35,000 clones listed, about nine tenths are singletons. The V and J genes are TRBV6-4 and TRBJ2-6; D possibly corresponds to TRBD1 (6 bases). The sample here was CD8+ T cells from peripheral blood mononuclear cells, taken in the second trimester of pregnancy. The TCR sequence derives from a female donor with multiple sclerosis, enrolled in a pregnancy study. CDR3 DNA sequence: TGTGCCAGCAGTGACTTACCAGGGGCTGGGGCCAACGTCCTGACTTTC. Protein sequence: CASSDLPGAGANVLTF.